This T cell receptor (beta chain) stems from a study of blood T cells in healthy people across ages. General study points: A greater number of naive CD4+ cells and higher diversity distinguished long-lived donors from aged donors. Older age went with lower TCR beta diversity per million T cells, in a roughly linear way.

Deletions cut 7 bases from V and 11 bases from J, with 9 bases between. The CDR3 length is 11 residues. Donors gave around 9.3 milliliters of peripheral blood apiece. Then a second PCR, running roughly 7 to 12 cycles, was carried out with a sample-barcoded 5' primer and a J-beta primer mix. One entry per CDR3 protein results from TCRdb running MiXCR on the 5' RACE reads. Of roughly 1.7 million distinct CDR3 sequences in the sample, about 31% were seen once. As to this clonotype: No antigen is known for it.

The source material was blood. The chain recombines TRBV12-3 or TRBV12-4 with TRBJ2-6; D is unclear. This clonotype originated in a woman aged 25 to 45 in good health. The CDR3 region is CASTHNDVLTF. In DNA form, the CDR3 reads TGTGCCAGCACCCACAACGACGTCCTGACTTTC.